The TCR beta chain described here comes from a study of blood T cell repertoires in COVID-19. Overall study context: In each case, the material was cDNA or gDNA derived from T cells, B-cell-depleted T cells, or PBMCs.

This CDR3 contains 14 residues. Looked up from germline, CDR1 is SGHRS and CDR2 is YFSETQ. V was shortened by 1 base and J by 4 bases, with 10 bases between the two germline ends. Original methodology: Quantification of nucleated cells was approximated via reference gene primer amplification. Profiled with immunoSEQ multiplex PCR; TCRdb holds only in-frame clones, not every one. That table supplies the V and J calls and clone size; D and trimming were determined from the DNA. The table has some 290,000 clones, more than 70% seen once; the top ten hold approximately 10%. Seattle's cohort entered during active infection and was followed longitudinally.

V gene TRBV5-1 combines with J gene TRBJ2-3, with D maybe TRBD1 (6 bases). This TCR came from a woman in her thirties with COVID-19, enrolled during active disease. Sample: peripheral blood. This CDR3 is CASSLTGWADTQYF. CDR3 nucleotides: TGCGCCAGCAGCTTGACAGGGTGGGCAGATACGCAGTATTTT. The whole variable domain, filled in from reference TRBV5-1 and TRBJ2-3, reads KAGVTQTPRYLIKTRGQQVTLSCSPISGHRSVSWYQQTPGQGLQFLFEYFSETQRNKGNFPGRFSGRQFSNSRSEMNVSTLELGDSALYLCASSLTGWADTQYFGPGTRLTVL.